This T cell receptor (beta chain) was retrieved from a study of preoperative IRX-2 immunotherapy in early breast cancer (dated by TCRdb to between 2018 and 2021). In the case of this clone: No cognate antigen has been identified for it. Nothing much larger sits one base from this clone, and base qualities are not available.

The treatment or condition tag for this specimen amounts to: preoperative locoregional IRX-2 cytokine immunotherapy. The samples were obtained from a phase Ib study that tested preoperative, locoregional IRX-2 cytokine immunotherapy designed to prime immune responses. The donors were early-stage breast cancer patients who were given IRX-2 prior to surgery. V loses 3 bases, J loses 2 bases, and the germline ends lie 8 bases apart. Spanning cysteine to phenylalanine, the CDR3 consists of 14 amino acids. This entry keeps only the CDR3 DNA: 42 bases, framed from base 1. CDR1 SGHRS and CDR2 YFSETQ are derived from the germline V gene. Libraries were built with the immunoSEQ multiplex PCR assay. Imported from immuneACCESS, the table was reduced by TCRdb to in-frame sequences with V and J called. These copies leave out some clones; in studies compared against another copy, an unresolved V gene accounts for under half, and the cause of the remainder is not known. In all, the sample holds some 42,000 clones, and approximately 85% of those were seen once. Together, the top ten hold around 1.5% of the sample.

The chain links TRBV5-1 with TRBJ2-2; no confident D gene assignment can be made. The sample consisted of lymph node tissue, taken after IRX-2 immunotherapy. This sequence originates from a human donor with breast cancer. This receptor has the CDR3 CASSSQTNTGELFF. The sequenced DNA is TGCGCCAGCAGCTCTCAAACCAACACCGGGGAGCTGTTTTTT.